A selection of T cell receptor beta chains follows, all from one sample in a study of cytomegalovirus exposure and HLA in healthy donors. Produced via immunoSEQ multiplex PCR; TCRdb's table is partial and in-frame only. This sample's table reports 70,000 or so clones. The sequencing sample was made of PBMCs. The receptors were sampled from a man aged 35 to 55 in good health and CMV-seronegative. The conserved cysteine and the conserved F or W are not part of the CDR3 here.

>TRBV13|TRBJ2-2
ASSLGYPQAGELF
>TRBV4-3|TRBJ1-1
ASSQDLFRAISGTEAF
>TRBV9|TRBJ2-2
ASSYESGGETGELF
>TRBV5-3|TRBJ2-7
ARSLGSGEDSVYEQY
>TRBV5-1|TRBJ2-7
ASSSWTGGGEQY
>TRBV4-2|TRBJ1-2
ASSQVQGRYGYT
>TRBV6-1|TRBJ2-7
ASSSRQGVSYEQY
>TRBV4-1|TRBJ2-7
ASSQDLVRSAYEQC
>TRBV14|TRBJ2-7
ASSPGQYSYEQY
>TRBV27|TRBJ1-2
ASSLGTGPLAYGYT
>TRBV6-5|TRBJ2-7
ASSDLLLYEQY
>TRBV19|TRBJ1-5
ASSIDMGRNQPQH
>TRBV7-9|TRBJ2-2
ASSQGMNTGELF
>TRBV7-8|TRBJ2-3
ASSLGSTDTQY
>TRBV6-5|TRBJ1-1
ASCLSQGLTEAF
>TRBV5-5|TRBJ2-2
ASSSVRANTGELF